The next 20 T cell receptor beta chains were all read from a single sample in a study of T-cell reconstitution after alpha-beta-depleted transplantation in children. Unique molecular identifiers were incorporated during preparation of the TCRbeta library. TCRdb reprocessed the PCR reads via MiXCR and lists one record per CDR3 protein. The repertoire holds almost 600,000 distinct CDR3 sequences, with 27% as singletons. This sample comprised PBMCs, obtained before TCRalphabeta/CD19-depleted stem cell transplant. The receptors derive from a boy younger than two with Wiskott-Aldrich syndrome, due to receive a stem cell transplant.

This clonotype showed up just a few times. This chain connects TRBV6-6 to TRBJ2-1; a weak D match, TRBD2 (5 bases). Germline CDR1 reads MNHNY; CDR2 reads SVGAGI (reference sequence). V lost 6 bases and J 14 bases, leaving 14 bases between the germline ends. This CDR3 has 11 amino acids. CDR3 residues: CASRLGSSEFF. Here the CDR3 DNA reads TGTGCCAGCAGGTTGGGGAGCAGTGAGTTCTTC.

This clonotype occurred a few times. This chain uses TRBV10-3 with TRBJ2-7; D not resolved. With 3 bases removed from V and 5 bases from J, the gap between germline ends came to 14 bases. CDR1 is ENHRY and CDR2 is SYGVKD in the germline V gene. There are 14 residues in the CDR3. The chain's CDR3 is CAISDLSLKHEQYF. The CDR3 DNA is TGTGCCATCAGTGATCTATCCTTGAAACACGAGCAGTACTTC.

This chain joins TRBV5-1 and TRBJ2-3, with D possibly matching TRBD2 (6 bases). Trimming pared 0 bases from V and 1 base from J, leaving 15 bases between. CDR3 length: 17 residues. CDR1 is SGHRS and CDR2 is YFSETQ in the germline V gene. The CDR3 DNA reads TGCGCCAGCAGCTTGGATCGGGGGAGGCAACGCACAGATACGCAGTATTTT. Translation: CASSLDRGRQRTDTQYF.

The V and J genes are TRBV15 and TRBJ2-3; D is undetermined. Trimming cost V 1 base and J 0 bases, with 8 bases left between them. This CDR3 contains 15 residues. CDR1 is LNHNV, CDR2 YYDKDF, per germline (reference sequence). The CDR3 coding sequence is TGTGCCACCAGCAGAGCTCCGACTAGCACAGATACGCAGTATTTT. Protein: CATSRAPTSTDTQYF.

This clonotype was seen more than once but under ten times. V is TRBV4-1 and J is TRBJ1-5; perhaps TRBD1 as D (5 bases). Germline CDR1 and CDR2: MGHRA and YSYEKL. V was shortened by 1 base and J by 0 bases, with 13 bases between the two germline ends. CDR3 length equals 17 residues. CDR3 in amino acids: CASSQGAGFASNQPQHF. DNA of the CDR3: TGCGCCAGCAGCCAAGGGGCAGGGTTTGCTAGCAATCAGCCCCAGCATTTT.

The rearrangement links TRBV29-1 to TRBJ1-1; 11 nucleotides agree with TRBD1. J gave up 5 bases and V 5 bases, and 10 bases lay outside the gene matches. The CDR3 consists of 15 residues. The germline CDR1 and CDR2 sequences are SQVTM and ANQGSEA. The CDR3 loop is CSVSRDRGMGTEAFF. CDR3 nucleotides: TGCAGCGTTTCCCGGGACAGGGGGATGGGAACTGAAGCTTTCTTT.

This clonotype was seen a few times. This sequence joins TRBV7-6 and TRBJ2-5; tentatively, D is TRBD1 (5 bases). The CDR3 spans 13 residues. Germline V gives CDR1 SGHVS, CDR2 FNYEAQ. V lost 6 bases and J 5 bases, leaving 13 bases between the germline ends. For the CDR3, the DNA is TGTGCCAGCAGATCAGGGTGGAGTGAGACCCAGTACTTC. This translates into CASRSGWSETQYF.

The chain employs TRBV27 and TRBJ1-2, with D maybe TRBD1 (6 bases). CDR1 is MNHEY, CDR2 SMNVEV, per germline (reference sequence). Between the trimmed V and J ends, which lost 7 bases and 2 bases, there was a span of 17 bases. This CDR3 has 15 amino acids. The CDR3 nucleotides read TGTGCCAGCACTCCTGGGGGCAGGGGCAACTATGGCTACACCTTC. This codes for CASTPGGRGNYGYTF.

This sequence joins TRBV20-1 and TRBJ1-5; a weak D match, TRBD1 (5 bases). The germline CDR1 and CDR2 sequences are DFQATT and SNEGSKA (reference sequence). There are 13 residues in the CDR3. V was trimmed by 3 bases and J by 2 bases, leaving 8 bases between them. The CDR3 spells CSASKGGNQPQHF. CDR3 in DNA: TGCAGTGCTAGTAAAGGGGGCAATCAGCCCCAGCATTTT.

V usage is TRBV5-1 and J usage is TRBJ2-2; possible D gene TRBD1, 5 bases. Germline loops: CDR1 SGHRS, CDR2 YFSETQ. The CDR3 has 15 amino acids. Trimming stripped 5 bases from V and 1 base from J, with 12 bases between. The CDR3 DNA sequence: TGCGCCAGCAGAATCGGCAGGGAGAACACCGGGGAGCTGTTTTTT. It encodes CASRIGRENTGELFF.

For the CDR3, the DNA is TGTGCCAGCAGTCCTCCGGGTCTCCAAAACATTCAGTACTTC. Its translation is CASSPPGLQNIQYF. The chain links TRBV7-2 to TRBJ2-4; D is ambiguous. The CDR3 contains 14 residues. Looked up from germline, CDR1 is SGHTA and CDR2 is FQGNSA. Trimming removed 6 bases from V and 5 bases from J, with 14 bases in between.

The chain joins TRBV20-1 to TRBJ2-7; D gene ambiguous. The CDR3 has 15 residues. Trimming stripped 1 base from V and 2 bases from J, with 15 bases between. Per germline, CDR1 DFQATT and CDR2 SNEGSKA (reference sequence). The CDR3 protein is CSARAPGGPTYEQYF. In nucleotides, the CDR3 is TGCAGTGCTAGAGCGCCGGGCGGTCCTACCTACGAGCAGTACTTC.

This clonotype has only a few counts. The chain joins TRBV6-1 to TRBJ2-1; perhaps TRBD2 as D (5 bases). Between the trimmed V and J ends, which lost 4 bases and 2 bases, there was a span of 12 bases. Germline V gene lookup returns CDR1 MNHNS and CDR2 SASEGT. The CDR3 spans 15 residues. CDR3 protein: CASSGLGSPYNEQFF. The CDR3 coding sequence is TGTGCCAGCAGTGGCTTAGGGAGCCCCTACAATGAGCAGTTCTTC.

Concerning this clonotype itself: An end of the junction does not agree with germline; a read error may underlie this. The V and J genes are TRBV3-1 and TRBJ2-7; no clear D gene. Germline V gene sequence: CDR1 LGHDT, CDR2 YNNKEL (reference sequence). This CDR3 spans 15 amino acids. This chain's CDR3 is CASSKEPPGNYEQYF. The CDR3 DNA reads as TGTGCCAGCAGCAAAGAGCCTCCTGGGAACTACGAGCAGTACTTC.

This chain connects TRBV12-3 or TRBV12-4 to TRBJ2-3; the match to TRBD2 covers 7 bases. With V trimmed by 7 bases and J by 2 bases, 15 bases remained unmatched. This CDR3 spans 17 amino acids. The CDR3 sequence: CASNPQGFREDTDTQYF. The CDR3, as DNA: TGTGCCAGCAACCCTCAGGGTTTTCGGGAGGACACAGATACGCAGTATTTT.

This chain connects TRBV5-8 to TRBJ2-7; D gene uncertain. Trimming removed 3 bases at V and 3 bases at J, with 16 bases between. The germline gives CDR1 SGHTS, CDR2 YDEGEE. The CDR3 spans 15 residues. CDR3 nucleotides: TGTGCCAGCAGCTCACCCAGAGACTCCCACTACGAGCAGTACTTC. Amino acid sequence: CASSSPRDSHYEQYF.

The genes are TRBV29-1 and TRBJ2-5; 9 bases line up with TRBD2. CDR3 length equals 15 residues. The ends lost 6 bases at V and 2 bases at J; junction bases unmatched: 10. Germline CDR1 SQVTM, CDR2 ANQGSEA. In nucleotides, the CDR3 is TGCAGCGTCGGCGGACCGCGGGGGGGACAAGAGACCCAGTACTTC. Protein sequence: CSVGGPRGGQETQYF. The full variable domain, with the rest looked up from reference TRBV29-1 and TRBJ2-5, is SAVISQKPSRDICQRGTSLTIQCQVDSQVTMMFWYRQQPGQSLTLIATANQGSEATYESGFVIDKFPISRPNLTFSTLTVSNMSPEDSSIYLCSVGGPRGGQETQYFGPGTRLLVL.

CDR3 sequence reads: CASSLFTGVYNEQFF. The CDR3 DNA follows: TGCGCCAGCAGCTTGTTCACAGGGGTCTACAATGAGCAGTTCTTC. The rearrangement links TRBV5-1 to TRBJ2-1; 7 bases fit TRBD1. The germline CDR1 and CDR2 sequences are SGHRS and YFSETQ. With V trimmed by 1 base and J by 3 bases, 4 bases remained unmatched. CDR3 length: 15 residues. Combining the CDR3 with reference TRBV5-1 and TRBJ2-1 gives the whole variable domain KAGVTQTPRYLIKTRGQQVTLSCSPISGHRSVSWYQQTPGQGLQFLFEYFSETQRNKGNFPGRFSGRQFSNSRSEMNVSTLELGDSALYLCASSLFTGVYNEQFFGPGTRLTVL.

The chain couples TRBV11-1 to TRBJ2-1, with 12 bases aligning to TRBD2. V lost 5 bases, J lost 5 bases, and 13 bases stayed unmatched. Per germline, CDR1 SGHAT and CDR2 FQDESV (reference sequence). This CDR3 is built from 18 residues. The CDR3 nucleotides are TGTGCCAGCAGCACACCTAGCGGGAGGGCCCAAGTCGACAATGAGCAGTTCTTC. Protein product: CASSTPSGRAQVDNEQFF.

The chain has TRBV5-1 and TRBJ2-2; 9 positions agree with TRBD2. This CDR3 is 17 amino acids long. Germline trimming cut 4 bases from V and 7 bases from J; bases unmatched to any gene: 14. Germline V CDR1 and CDR2: SGHRS, YFSETQ. In DNA, the CDR3 is TGCGCCAGCAGCACCGCAAGCAGTAGCGGGAGACTCGGGGAGCTGTTTTTT. The encoded protein is CASSTASSSGRLGELFF.